This passage covers 26 T cell receptor beta chains from one sample sequenced in a study of T cells in Graves' hyperthyroidism and ophthalmopathy. It was RNA transcripts that yielded the amplified TCR beta CDR3 regions. TCR CDR3 underwent first-round RT-PCR with the HTBI primer set. Each CDR3 protein gets one entry after TCRdb re-called the multiplex PCR reads with MiXCR. The repertoire holds 500,000 to 650,000 distinct CDR3 sequences, with 20% as singletons. The sample was blood. All receptors come from a man between 40 and 49 years old with Graves' ophthalmopathy.

This clonotype was observed at least ten times. J is TRBJ1-1 and V is TRBV27, with 9 bases lining up with TRBD1. V trimming: 6 bases; J trimming: 11 bases; junction bases outside the gene matches: 7. The CDR3 consists of 12 residues. The germline CDR1 and CDR2 sequences are MNHEY and SMNVEV (reference sequence). The CDR3 loop reads CASRTGQGSAFF. The CDR3 DNA reads as TGTGCCAGCAGAACCGGACAGGGGAGCGCTTTCTTT.

At least ten counts were recorded for this clonotype. This rearrangement joins TRBV7-2 to TRBJ2-1; possibly TRBD1 for D (5 bases). The germline V gene has CDR1 SGHTA and CDR2 FQGNSA. The CDR3 runs to 17 residues. Trimming pared 5 bases from V and 4 bases from J, leaving 21 bases between. This CDR3 is CASSLGVSRRGYNEQFF. DNA of the CDR3: TGTGCCAGCAGCCTAGGAGTCTCTAGAAGGGGATACAATGAGCAGTTCTTC.

This clonotype was counted a few times. The chain recombines TRBV19 with TRBJ2-7, with 8 positions matching TRBD1. Germline assignment: CDR1 LNHDA and CDR2 SQIVND (reference sequence). The CDR3 totals 14 residues. Losses at the gene ends were 3 bases for V and 5 bases for J; bases not matched to a gene: 6. The CDR3 protein is CASSMRQGSNEQYF. The DNA of the CDR3 is TGTGCCAGTAGTATGAGACAGGGGAGTAACGAGCAGTACTTC.

This clonotype was recorded many times. V and J are TRBV6-1 and TRBJ2-1; D perhaps matches TRBD2 (6 bases). Trimming pared 5 bases from V and 0 bases from J, leaving 20 bases between. The CDR3 is 18 residues long. Germline V gene lookup returns CDR1 MNHNS and CDR2 SASEGT. The CDR3 sequence is CASSKTSPASSSYNEQFF. The CDR3 bases are TGTGCCAGCAGTAAGACTAGTCCCGCCTCGAGCTCCTACAATGAGCAGTTCTTC.

CDR3 in amino acids: CAISEHLSSGKIQETQYF. CDR3 bases: TGTGCCATCAGTGAACACTTATCTAGCGGGAAAATCCAAGAGACCCAGTACTTC. The rearrangement links TRBV10-3 to TRBJ2-5, with TRBD2 matching over 9 bases. Trimming removed 3 bases from V and 1 base from J; junction bases left unmatched: 12. Germline V gene lookup returns CDR1 ENHRY and CDR2 SYGVKD. This CDR3 has 18 residues.

Many counts were recorded for this clonotype. The chain links TRBV7-9 to TRBJ2-3; either TRBD1 or TRBD2 may supply D (5 bases each). Per germline, CDR1 SEHNR and CDR2 FQNEAQ (reference sequence). Trimming cost V 6 bases and J 2 bases, with 21 bases left between them. The CDR3 has 17 residues. The CDR3 DNA reads TGTGCCAGCAGTTTGGGGGTGGCGATCGGCCACACAGATACGCAGTATTTT. Its translation is CASSLGVAIGHTDTQYF.

This clonotype came up a few times. The rearrangement joins TRBV5-1 to TRBJ2-2; 8 bases are a match to TRBD1. Germline V lookup: CDR1 SGHRS, CDR2 YFSETQ. Trimming at V came to 0 bases and at J to 6 bases, leaving 10 bases not matched to a gene. This CDR3 spans 17 amino acids. The CDR3 nucleotides are TGCGCCAGCAGCTTGGTGGGGACAGGCGGAGTCGCCGGGGAGCTGTTTTTT. Amino acid sequence: CASSLVGTGGVAGELFF.

This clonotype was detected ten times or more. The V call is TRBV28, the J call TRBJ2-7, with 9 bases matching TRBD2. Germline trimming cut 5 bases from V and 7 bases from J; bases unmatched to any gene: 9. CDR3 size: 14 residues. The germline V gene encodes CDR1 MDHEN and CDR2 SYDVKM. CDR3 residues: CASSPVAGAREQYF. CDR3 coding DNA: TGTGCCAGCAGTCCCGTAGCGGGAGCTAGGGAGCAGTACTTC.

This rearrangement joins TRBV6-1 to TRBJ1-2, with D uncertain. The CDR3 consists of 13 residues. Trimming removed 0 bases from V and 3 bases from J, with 5 bases in between. The germline gives CDR1 MNHNS, CDR2 SASEGT. The CDR3, as DNA: TGTGCCAGCAGTGAAGCCTCAGACTATGGCTACACCTTC. This translates into CASSEASDYGYTF.

This clonotype was detected many times. The CDR3 protein is CASMSQGAKEQFF. The CDR3 DNA is TGTGCCAGCATGTCCCAGGGGGCTAAGGAGCAGTTCTTC. The gene calls are TRBV13 and TRBJ2-1, with 8 positions matching TRBD1. The trim removed 7 bases at V and 10 bases at J, leaving 9 bases unmatched. CDR3 size: 13 residues. Germline V lookup: CDR1 PRHDT, CDR2 FYEKMQ (reference sequence).

This clonotype came up many times. The chain is built from TRBV5-1 and TRBJ1-4; 10 nucleotides agree with TRBD1. This CDR3 has 16 residues. Germline CDR1 is SGHRS and CDR2 is YFSETQ. The junction had 4 bases not matched to a gene; V was cut back by 1 base and J by 4 bases. The CDR3 here is CASSLRGDRGNEKLFF. In DNA form, the CDR3 reads TGCGCCAGCAGCTTGCGAGGGGACAGGGGTAATGAAAAACTGTTTTTT.

This clonotype was recorded many times. V gene TRBV5-1 combines with J gene TRBJ2-3; 11 bases line up with TRBD2. This CDR3 contains 16 residues. The J segment lost 3 bases and the V segment lost 0 bases, leaving 3 bases of the junction unmatched. Germline CDR1 SGHRS, CDR2 YFSETQ. The CDR3 loop reads CASSLETSGATDTQYF. CDR3 nucleotide sequence: TGCGCCAGCAGCTTGGAGACTAGCGGGGCGACAGATACGCAGTATTTT.

This clonotype appeared a single time. This chain joins TRBV20-1 and TRBJ1-2; TRBD1 is a possible D gene (6 bases). V shed 5 bases and J shed 8 bases, with 18 bases lying between them. The CDR3 is made up of 13 amino acids. Germline V gene sequence: CDR1 DFQATT, CDR2 SNEGSKA (reference sequence). This chain's CDR3 is CSAAGGRVSGYTF. The CDR3 DNA sequence: TGCAGTGCTGCTGGGGGGCGCGTCTCCGGCTACACCTTC.

This clonotype showed up just once. The CDR3 protein is CASSATGTGGQPQHF. The CDR3 nucleotides read TGTGCCAGTAGTGCTACCGGGACAGGGGGTCAGCCCCAGCATTTT. This chain uses TRBV19 with TRBJ1-5; 11 nucleotides match TRBD1. V lost 5 bases, J lost 6 bases, and 6 bases stayed unmatched. CDR3 length: 15 residues. Per germline, CDR1 LNHDA and CDR2 SQIVND (reference sequence).

This clonotype was found many times. The CDR3 DNA follows: TGTGCCAGCAGGCAAATAGGGACCACCTACGAGCAGTACTTC. Protein: CASRQIGTTYEQYF. The V call is TRBV6-1, the J call TRBJ2-7; D tentatively fits TRBD1 or TRBD2 (5 bases each). The germline CDR1 and CDR2 sequences are MNHNS and SASEGT. Trimming removed 6 bases at V and 2 bases at J, with 14 bases between. There are 14 residues in the CDR3.

V and J are TRBV28 and TRBJ2-7; 8 bases agree with TRBD1. The trim removed 10 bases at V and 6 bases at J, leaving 14 bases unmatched. Per the germline V gene, CDR1 is MDHEN and CDR2 is SYDVKM. This CDR3 region has 14 residues. The CDR3 reads CATVEGQAFCEQYF. Here the CDR3 DNA reads TGTGCCACCGTAGAGGGACAGGCCTTCTGCGAGCAGTACTTC.

There are a few counts of this clonotype. This sequence joins TRBV14 and TRBJ2-3; 8 nucleotides align to TRBD1. In germline, CDR1 is SGHDN, CDR2 FVKESK. Trimming removed 4 bases from V and 4 bases from J; junction bases left unmatched: 4. The CDR3 has 14 residues. CDR3 bases: TGTGCCAGCAGCCCCCTGACAGGGGCAGATACGCAGTATTTT. Translation gives CASSPLTGADTQYF. Supplemented by reference TRBV14 and TRBJ2-3, the full variable domain reads EAGVTQFPSHSVIEKGQTVTLRCDPISGHDNLYWYRRVMGKEIKFLLHFVKESKQDESGMPNNRFLAERTGGTYSTLKVQPAELEDSGVYFCASSPLTGADTQYFGPGTRLTVL.

This clonotype has more than one count but fewer than ten. The chain uses TRBV7-3 and TRBJ2-7; 9 nucleotides agree with TRBD1. Germline values: CDR1 SGHTA, CDR2 FQGTGA. J lost 6 bases, V lost 1 base, and 7 bases had no gene match. The CDR3 has 15 residues. The CDR3 DNA reads as TGTGCCAGCAGCTTAATGGGACAGGGTTTGGGCGAGCAGTACTTC. Its protein product is CASSLMGQGLGEQYF. The entire variable domain, with the rest obtained from reference TRBV7-3 and TRBJ2-7, is as follows: GAGVSQTPSNKVTEKGKYVELRCDPISGHTALYWYRQSLGQGPEFLIYFQGTGAADDSGLPNDRFFAVRPEGSVSTLKIQRTERGDSAVYLCASSLMGQGLGEQYFGPGTRLTVT.

The rearrangement links TRBV6-1 to TRBJ2-3; TRBD2 agrees at 10 bases. With V trimmed by 6 bases and J by 2 bases, 8 bases remained unmatched. The CDR3 totals 16 residues. From germline, CDR1 is MNHNS and CDR2 SASEGT. CDR3 in amino acids: CASRPGTSENTDTQYF. The CDR3 bases are TGTGCCAGCAGGCCAGGGACTAGCGAAAACACAGATACGCAGTATTTT.

This clonotype was detected only a few times. The genes are TRBV6-2 or TRBV6-3 and TRBJ2-7, with D perhaps given as TRBD1 or TRBD2 (5 bases each). The germline V and J ends were trimmed by 0 bases and 0 bases, with 9 bases remaining between them. CDR3 length: 15 amino acids. CDR1 and CDR2 from the germline V gene are MNHEY and SVGEGT. The DNA of the CDR3 is TGTGCCAGCAGTTACTCGGGGGACCCCTCCTACGAGCAGTACTTC. Protein sequence: CASSYSGDPSYEQYF.

This rearrangement joins TRBV7-9 to TRBJ1-6; no reliable D call. V dropped 8 bases and J dropped 6 bases, with 8 bases sitting between them. CDR3 size: 12 residues. Germline V lookup: CDR1 SEHNR, CDR2 FQNEAQ (reference sequence). CDR3 coding DNA: TGTGCCAGCGCTAAGGGTAATTCACCCCTCCACTTT. Encoded protein: CASAKGNSPLHF.

The V call is TRBV11-2, the J call TRBJ2-7; D not resolved. The J call may be mistaken, given a closer DNA end match to TRBJ2-1. Germline V gene data show CDR1 as SGHAT and CDR2 as FQNNGV. The CDR3 is made up of 13 amino acids. The CDR3 sequence: CASSSGTTYEQFF. The CDR3 DNA is TGTGCCAGCAGCTCGGGCACTACCTACGAGCAGTTCTTC.

This clonotype has ten or more counts. V and J are TRBV6-1 and TRBJ2-3; D uncertain. V lost 1 base and J lost 0, with 5 bases in between. The CDR3 is 14 residues long. Germline CDR1 reads MNHNS; CDR2 reads SASEGT. The CDR3 bases are TGTGCCAGCAGTGAAGTGCTGAGCACAGATACGCAGTATTTT. Encoded protein: CASSEVLSTDTQYF.

This clonotype was detected ten times or more. This chain connects TRBV2 to TRBJ2-1; 12 nucleotides line up with TRBD2. This CDR3 is built from 16 residues. Germline assignment: CDR1 SNHLY and CDR2 FYNNEI. V lost 2 bases to trimming and J lost 12 bases; unmatched junction nucleotides: 11. The CDR3 sequence is CASSELWTSGTAGQFF. In nucleotides, the CDR3 is TGTGCCAGCAGTGAATTATGGACTAGCGGGACCGCGGGGCAGTTCTTC.

The CDR3 DNA follows: TGTGCCAGCAGGTCTAGAACAGTGTCCTACAATGAGCAGTTCTTC. This encodes CASRSRTVSYNEQFF. The chain has TRBV7-9 and TRBJ2-1; D gene unclear. V was trimmed by 6 bases and J by 1 base, leaving 13 bases between them. The CDR3 runs to 15 residues. Looked up from germline, CDR1 is SEHNR and CDR2 is FQNEAQ (reference sequence). The entire variable domain, with the rest obtained from reference TRBV7-9 and TRBJ2-1, is as follows: DTGVSQNPRHKITKRGQNVTFRCDPISEHNRLYWYRQTLGQGPEFLTYFQNEAQLEKSRLLSDRFSAERPKGSFSTLEIQRTEQGDSAMYLCASRSRTVSYNEQFFGPGTRLTVL.

This clonotype was detected only a few times. The rearrangement links TRBV27 to TRBJ2-2, with D maybe TRBD2 (5 bases). V lost 10 bases and J lost 5, with 11 bases in between. Germline CDR1 and CDR2: MNHEY and SMNVEV (reference sequence). The CDR3 covers 12 residues. The DNA for the CDR3 is TGTGCCACCCGAGGGTTTACCGGGGAGCTGTTTTTT. It specifies CATRGFTGELFF.